This TCR beta chain was observed in a study of shared clonotypes between healthy human individuals. Study-level background: Three plates each covered CD4 naive and memory; CD8 naive two, CD8 memory one.

The study, taken as a whole, reports: Lower generation probabilities were found for non-shared clonotypes than for those shared by all four donors. Roughly 4.6% of naive CD4 clonotypes were common to several donors.

The assay was carried out at the deep level. Produced via immunoSEQ multiplex PCR; TCRdb's table is partial and in-frame only. Among more than 2 million clones listed, 90% to 95% were seen once. The CDR3 is made up of 15 amino acids. Germline V gene lookup returns CDR1 ENHRY and CDR2 SYGVKD. J was trimmed by 3 bases and V by 2 bases; bases with no gene match: 7. About this clone itself: Its specificity is not known.

This chain links TRBV10-3 with TRBJ2-7; TRBD2 agrees at 7 bases. The receptor's source is a man aged 18 to 35 in good health. The sequenced sample consisted of naive CD4+ T cells sorted from blood. Subset reported: CD45RA+ positively selected. The DNA for the CDR3 is TGTGCCATCAGTGAGACCTCCTGGGGGGGCTACGAGCAGTACTTC. Its protein is CAISETSWGGYEQYF.